Presented here are 24 T cell receptor beta chains from one specimen sequenced in a study of blood T cell repertoires in COVID-19. Sequencing used immunoSEQ multiplex PCR; TCRdb keeps in-frame clones, though not all of them. The profile covers about 180,000 clones, with approximately 89% appearing a single time and approximately 4% taken by the ten largest. The specimen was peripheral blood. The receptors were gathered from a woman aged 25 to 39 with acute or convalescent COVID-19.

The genes are TRBV5-1 and TRBJ2-7, with 8 bases identical to TRBD2. The CDR3 loop spans 16 amino acids. Trimming removed 0 bases from V and 5 bases from J; junction bases left unmatched: 10. Germline V lookup: CDR1 SGHRS, CDR2 YFSETQ. The CDR3 loop reads CASSLGVPGGFNEQYF. The CDR3 coding sequence is TGCGCCAGCAGCTTGGGGGTACCGGGAGGGTTCAACGAGCAGTACTTC.

The genes are TRBV30 and TRBJ1-2, with unresolved D. CDR1 and CDR2 from the germline V gene are GTSNPN and SVGIG (reference sequence). V gave up 2 bases and J gave up 4 bases, with 17 bases separating them. The CDR3 has 15 amino acids. DNA for the CDR3: TGTGCCTGGAGTCCCTCCTTGGGTGGAGGCTATGGCTACACCTTC. This codes for CAWSPSLGGGYGYTF.

The chain uses TRBV6-2 or TRBV6-3 and TRBJ1-2; D gene ambiguous. Germline CDR1 and CDR2: MNHEY and SVGEGT. The CDR3 sequence is 13 residues long. Between the trimmed V and J ends, which lost 2 bases and 10 bases, there was a span of 14 bases. The CDR3 loop is CASSYALSGLYTF. CDR3 in DNA: TGTGCCAGCAGTTACGCCCTCAGTGGGCTCTACACCTTC.

The rearrangement joins TRBV28 to TRBJ2-7, with TRBD1 matching over 8 bases. CDR3 length: 14 amino acids. V lost 4 bases and J lost 2; bases outside the gene matches: 4. The germline V gene has CDR1 MDHEN and CDR2 SYDVKM. The CDR3 DNA follows: TGTGCCAGCAGTTCACGACAGGGGACCTACGAGCAGTACTTC. Protein: CASSSRQGTYEQYF.

This clone is a singleton in its sample. The chain joins TRBV3-1 (or the pseudogene TRBV3-2) to TRBJ2-7; D is unclear. With 1 base removed from V and 6 bases from J, the gap between germline ends came to 10 bases. The V gene's germline CDR1 is LGHDT and CDR2 YNNKEL (reference sequence). This CDR3 is 13 amino acids long. As DNA, the CDR3 is TGTGCCAGCAGCCAAGTGCCCTCAGGCGAGCAGTACTTC. Its protein is CASSQVPSGEQYF.

The chain couples TRBV9 to TRBJ2-5; the match to TRBD1 covers 10 bases. The V segment lost 3 bases and the J segment 5 bases; nucleotides outside the gene matches: 10. The CDR3 covers 16 residues. The germline V gene encodes CDR1 SGDLS and CDR2 YYNGEE. CDR3 amino acids: CASSGRGTGAAETQYF. The CDR3 nucleotides are TGTGCCAGCAGCGGCAGAGGGACAGGGGCTGCGGAGACCCAGTACTTC.

V gene TRBV6-1 combines with J gene TRBJ2-7; 10 bases line up with TRBD2. J gave up 0 bases and V 0 bases, and 8 bases lay outside the gene matches. Germline V gives CDR1 MNHNS, CDR2 SASEGT. The CDR3 is 18 amino acids. The chain's CDR3 is CASSEAGLAGVSSYEQYF. The CDR3 coding sequence is TGTGCCAGCAGTGAAGCAGGGCTAGCGGGAGTCAGCTCCTACGAGCAGTACTTC.

The chain employs TRBV10-3 and TRBJ2-3, with TRBD2 matching over 7 bases. Germline V gene lookup returns CDR1 ENHRY and CDR2 SYGVKD. This CDR3 spans 14 amino acids. V lost 6 bases, J lost 1 base, and 4 bases stayed unmatched. The CDR3 nucleotides are TGTGCCATCAGGGGGAGGGAAGGCACAGATACGCAGTATTTT. It codes for CAIRGREGTDTQYF.

The genes are TRBV19 and TRBJ2-6, with 7 nucleotides matching TRBD2. V dropped 7 bases and J dropped 5; count of bases not matched to a gene: 5. The CDR3 is 14 amino acids. Per germline, CDR1 LNHDA and CDR2 SQIVND (reference sequence). The DNA for the CDR3 is TGTGCCAGTAAGGGGAGGGCAAGGGCCAACGTCCTGACTTTC. Its translation is CASKGRARANVLTF.

V and J are TRBV28 and TRBJ2-5, with D possibly being TRBD1 (5 bases). Germline V gene data show CDR1 as MDHEN and CDR2 as SYDVKM. With 5 bases removed from V and 10 bases from J, the gap between germline ends came to 11 bases. This CDR3 has 11 residues. The CDR3 coding sequence is TGTGCCAGCAGTAAACAGGCGGTCCAGTACTTC. Encoded protein: CASSKQAVQYF. The whole variable domain, remainder taken from reference TRBV28 and TRBJ2-5, is DVKVTQSSRYLVKRTGEKVFLECVQDMDHENMFWYRQDPGLGLRLIYFSYDVKMKEKGDIPEGYSVSREKKERFSLILESASTNQTSMYLCASSKQAVQYFGPGTRLLVL.

V and J are TRBV29-1 and TRBJ2-1; D is possibly TRBD2 (6 bases). V was clipped by 3 bases and J by 0 bases, with 12 bases between them. This CDR3 spans 15 amino acids. Germline CDR1 SQVTM, CDR2 ANQGSEA. As DNA, the CDR3 is TGCAGCGTTGACGCGGGGTCCGGCTCCTACAATGAGCAGTTCTTC. Its protein product is CSVDAGSGSYNEQFF.

J is TRBJ2-7 and V is TRBV7-2, with 11 bases lining up with TRBD2. Trimming removed 1 base from V and 2 bases from J; junction bases left unmatched: 4. CDR3 size: 16 residues. Germline V lookup: CDR1 SGHTA, CDR2 FQGNSA. This CDR3 is CASSLGASGRTYEQYF. CDR3 DNA: TGTGCCAGCAGCTTAGGGGCTAGCGGGAGGACCTACGAGCAGTACTTC. The complete variable domain, with remaining parts taken from reference TRBV7-2 and TRBJ2-7, reads GAGVSQSPSNKVTEKGKDVELRCDPISGHTALYWYRQSLGQGLEFLIYFQGNSAPDKSGLPSDRFSAERTGGSVSTLTIQRTQQEDSAVYLCASSLGASGRTYEQYFGPGTRLTVT.

The genes are TRBV6-1 and TRBJ1-2; no firm D call. Germline V CDR1 and CDR2: MNHNS, SASEGT. V lost 0 bases and J 4 bases, leaving 15 bases between the germline ends. This CDR3 region has 16 residues. The CDR3: CASSEAGGLPLYGYTF. Here the CDR3 DNA reads TGTGCCAGCAGTGAAGCGGGAGGTCTTCCCCTCTATGGCTACACCTTC.

V usage is TRBV4-2 and J usage is TRBJ1-4; TRBD1 might be the D (5 bases). V was shortened by 0 bases and J by 5 bases, with 13 bases between the two germline ends. The CDR3 consists of 16 residues. Germline V gene sequence: CDR1 LGHNA, CDR2 YNFKEQ. This chain's CDR3 is CASSQETTRVNEKLFF. CDR3 DNA: TGTGCCAGCAGCCAAGAAACCACCAGGGTGAATGAAAAACTGTTTTTT.

V is TRBV28 and J is TRBJ2-7; 7 bases agree with TRBD1. Germline CDR1 reads MDHEN; CDR2 reads SYDVKM. The CDR3 covers 12 residues. J was trimmed by 2 bases and V by 9 bases; bases with no gene match: 4. The CDR3 region has the DNA TGTGCCAGTCACAGGGGAACCTACGAGCAGTACTTC. Protein product: CASHRGTYEQYF. The entire variable domain, with the rest obtained from reference TRBV28 and TRBJ2-7, is as follows: DVKVTQSSRYLVKRTGEKVFLECVQDMDHENMFWYRQDPGLGLRLIYFSYDVKMKEKGDIPEGYSVSREKKERFSLILESASTNQTSMYLCASHRGTYEQYFGPGTRLTVT.

V is TRBV3-1 (or the pseudogene TRBV3-2) and J is TRBJ2-2; D call uncertain. V lost 3 bases and J lost 5, with 7 bases in between. This CDR3 is 13 amino acids long. Germline CDR1 and CDR2: LGHDT and YNNKEL (reference sequence). This CDR3 reads CASSQRGTGELFF. In DNA form, the CDR3 reads TGTGCCAGCAGCCAGAGAGGAACCGGGGAGCTGTTTTTT.

The chain combines TRBV29-1 with TRBJ1-1, with no clear D. Germline V gene lookup returns CDR1 SQVTM and CDR2 ANQGSEA. V gave up 4 bases and J gave up 1 base, with 10 bases separating them. There are 13 residues in the CDR3. The CDR3 protein is CSVVKDWNTEAFF. CDR3 DNA: TGCAGCGTTGTGAAGGACTGGAACACTGAAGCTTTCTTT.

The count of this clone is one. CDR3 DNA sequence: TGTGCCAGCAGCCTGACAGGCGACAATGAGCAGTTCTTC. Its translation: CASSLTGDNEQFF. J is TRBJ2-1 and V is TRBV7-9, with a possible D match to TRBD1 (6 bases). Germline values: CDR1 SEHNR, CDR2 FQNEAQ (reference sequence). V lost 5 bases and J 5 bases, leaving 10 bases between the germline ends. This CDR3 has 13 amino acids.

The chain couples TRBV7-9 to TRBJ2-7, with 7 bases aligning to TRBD2. Germline CDR1 and CDR2: SEHNR and FQNEAQ (reference sequence). The ends lost 5 bases at V and 3 bases at J; junction bases unmatched: 10. The CDR3 sequence is 15 residues long. The CDR3 region has the DNA TGTGCCAGCAGCGTACCGGGGGGAGGGAGCTACGAGCAGTACTTC. This encodes CASSVPGGGSYEQYF.

This chain joins TRBV28 and TRBJ1-1; no firm D call. CDR1 is MDHEN, CDR2 SYDVKM, per germline. Deletions cut 5 bases from V and 8 bases from J, with 9 bases between. The CDR3 consists of 11 residues. The CDR3 sequence is CASSRDREAFF. In nucleotides, the CDR3 is TGTGCCAGCAGTCGAGATCGCGAAGCTTTCTTT.

The chain links TRBV29-1 to TRBJ2-5; TRBD2 agrees at 7 bases. Per germline, CDR1 SQVTM and CDR2 ANQGSEA. The CDR3 covers 13 residues. V was clipped by 3 bases and J by 7 bases; unmatched bases: 8. In nucleotides, the CDR3 is TGCAGCGTTGATGGGGCGGGGGTGCCGACCCAGTACTTC. Translation: CSVDGAGVPTQYF.

The J gene is TRBJ1-3, the V gene TRBV19; D is uncertain. Germline lookup yields CDR1 LNHDA and CDR2 SQIVND (reference sequence). V was pared by 8 bases and J by 2 bases, with 16 bases between. The CDR3 spans 15 residues. In DNA, the CDR3 is TGTGCCAGTGCCTTCTCCCAGGCCCCTGGAAACACCATATATTTT. As protein: CASAFSQAPGNTIYF.

This clone was observed once. V usage is TRBV4-1 and J usage is TRBJ2-3, with TRBD2 identical over 16 bases. Looked up from germline, CDR1 is MGHRA and CDR2 is YSYEKL. Unmatched junction bases numbered 8, after V lost 5 bases and J lost 3 bases. The CDR3 runs to 18 residues. The CDR3 loop reads CASSLGLAGGRNTDTQYF. Written as DNA, the CDR3 is TGCGCCAGCAGCTTGGGACTAGCGGGAGGGCGCAATACAGATACGCAGTATTTT.

This sequence joins TRBV6-5 and TRBJ2-1; D remains ambiguous. V lost 0 bases and J lost 9, with 9 bases in between. The CDR3 contains 13 residues. In germline, CDR1 is MNHEY, CDR2 SVGAGI. CDR3 DNA: TGTGCCAGCAGTTACTCGGTGACAAGTGAGCAGTTCTTC. Translated: CASSYSVTSEQFF.